The 22 T cell receptor beta chains presented below share a single source sample, sequenced in a study of CXCR3-negative and CXCR3-positive naive CD8 T cells. The method, 5' RACE with UMI labels, was used to prepare the TRB cDNA libraries. Reanalyzing the 5' RACE reads, TCRdb keeps one entry per CDR3 protein, without DNA. There are 150,000 or so distinct CDR3 sequences in the sample, with 0.45% to 0.6% held by the top ten. Sequencing was done on a sample of naive CXCR3- CD8+ T cells from blood. Subset given: CD45RO-CCR7+CD27+CD95- naive CD8+ T cells lacking CXCR3 (TNR3-). The receptors were sampled from a human donor in good health. Some clones in this sample may be carry-over from other donors' samples.

The rearrangement uses TRBV29-1 and TRBJ2-7; TCRdb picks TRBD1, but there is no DNA to check that call. Germline lookup yields CDR1 SQVTM and CDR2 ANQGSEA. The CDR3 extends over 12 amino acids. The chain's CDR3 is CSVETGSPEQYF.

This rearrangement joins TRBV29-1 to TRBJ2-7. The CDR3 has 13 amino acids. Germline CDR1 is SQVTM and CDR2 is ANQGSEA. CDR3 residues: CSVVSGNSYEQYF.

This sequence joins TRBV28 and TRBJ2-6; TCRdb's D call, TRBD1, is unchecked because there is no DNA. The CDR3 contains 15 residues. Looked up from germline, CDR1 is MDHEN and CDR2 is SYDVKM. The CDR3 reads CASSWRGPGANVLTF.

The genes are TRBV6-1 and TRBJ2-3; with no DNA, the TCRdb D assignment of TRBD2 cannot be verified. This CDR3 is 14 amino acids long. Germline values: CDR1 MNHNS, CDR2 SASEGT. CDR3: CASSDGGVLDTQYF.

V is TRBV20-1 and J is TRBJ2-3; there is no DNA to check the TCRdb D call of TRBD1. Germline CDR1 is DFQATT and CDR2 is SNEGSKA (reference sequence). The CDR3 covers 13 residues. The CDR3 protein is CSAHGTIPDTQYF.

The gene calls are TRBV27 and TRBJ1-5; TCRdb reports TRBD1, a call that lacks DNA to check it against. Germline CDR1 MNHEY, CDR2 SMNVEV (reference sequence). This CDR3 has 14 amino acids. The CDR3 loop reads CASSSDRVGQPQHF.

CDR3: CASIQWGENSPLHF. V usage is TRBV7-9 and J usage is TRBJ1-6; TCRdb lists TRBD1, though no DNA is available to test this call. The CDR3 loop spans 14 amino acids. Germline loops: CDR1 SEHNR, CDR2 FQNEAQ (reference sequence).

The chain uses TRBV29-1 and TRBJ2-1; TCRdb's D call of TRBD2 is untestable without DNA. This CDR3 contains 15 residues. Germline V CDR1 and CDR2: SQVTM, ANQGSEA. The CDR3 sequence: CSVEDDKREEYEQFF.

The chain is built from TRBV7-9 and TRBJ2-7. The length of the CDR3 is 13 residues. CDR1 SEHNR and CDR2 FQNEAQ come from the germline V gene (reference sequence). The CDR3 loop reads CASSLTTHYEQYF.

This chain joins TRBV3-1 and TRBJ1-2. Germline V gene lookup returns CDR1 LGHDT and CDR2 YNNKEL (reference sequence). The CDR3 has 15 residues. The CDR3 region is CASSSLGNKNYGYTF. Complete variable domain (other parts from reference TRBV3-1 and TRBJ1-2): DTAVSQTPKYLVTQMGNDKSIKCEQNLGHDTMYWYKQDSKKFLKIMFSYNNKELIINETVPNRFSPKSPDKAHLNLHINSLELGDSAVYFCASSSLGNKNYGYTFGSGTRLTVV.

The chain is built from TRBV7-2 and TRBJ2-7. CDR1 and CDR2 from the germline V gene are SGHTA and FQGNSA. The CDR3 runs 14 residues. CDR3 sequence: CASSLAVARYEQYF. Based on the CDR3 plus reference TRBV7-2 and TRBJ2-7, the full variable domain is GAGVSQSPSNKVTEKGKDVELRCDPISGHTALYWYRQSLGQGLEFLIYFQGNSAPDKSGLPSDRFSAERTGGSVSTLTIQRTQQEDSAVYLCASSLAVARYEQYFGPGTRLTVT.

CDR3 protein: CASSQDGRGTGAYEQYF. This chain connects TRBV4-3 to TRBJ2-7; without DNA, the TCRdb call of TRBD1 cannot be checked. Looked up from germline, CDR1 is LGHNA and CDR2 is YSLEER. This CDR3 contains 17 residues.

The chain recombines TRBV7-2 with TRBJ2-3; TCRdb's D call of TRBD1 is untestable without DNA. Germline V gives CDR1 SGHTA, CDR2 FQGNSA. This CDR3 has 14 amino acids. The CDR3 region is CASSSPGGTDTQYF.

The V gene is TRBV10-3, the J gene TRBJ2-1. This CDR3 region has 15 residues. The germline V gene has CDR1 ENHRY and CDR2 SYGVKD. CDR3 in amino acids: CAIKRTESSYNEQFF.

V and J are TRBV28 and TRBJ2-7; the D call from TCRdb, TRBD1, cannot be confirmed without DNA. Germline V CDR1 and CDR2: MDHEN, SYDVKM. This CDR3 contains 17 residues. CDR3 protein: CASSERLGGPGLYEQYF.

The chain couples TRBV6-2 or TRBV6-3 to TRBJ1-2; TCRdb designates TRBD1, a call that cannot be tested without DNA. Germline values: CDR1 MNHEY, CDR2 SVGEGT. The CDR3 is 13 residues long. Here the CDR3 reads CASSYRDNYGYTF.

The V gene is TRBV13, the J gene TRBJ2-7; the TRBD1 assignment by TCRdb is unverifiable without DNA. The germline CDR1 and CDR2 sequences are PRHDT and FYEKMQ (reference sequence). This CDR3 region has 14 residues. This chain's CDR3 is CASSPPLRGTEQYF.

This chain links TRBV6-1 with TRBJ2-7; no DNA is available, so the TRBD1 call from TCRdb remains unchecked. Germline V lookup: CDR1 MNHNS, CDR2 SASEGT. The CDR3 is made up of 15 amino acids. CDR3 sequence reads: CASSEFTGWVYEQYF.

The V and J genes are TRBV20-1 and TRBJ2-7; no DNA is available, so the TRBD2 call from TCRdb remains unchecked. Germline CDR1 reads DFQATT; CDR2 reads SNEGSKA (reference sequence). CDR3 length equals 13 residues. The CDR3 is CSARTSGTYEQYF.

The gene calls are TRBV7-8 and TRBJ2-7; lacking DNA, the TRBD1 call made by TCRdb goes unchecked. CDR3 length: 14 residues. Per germline, CDR1 SGHVS and CDR2 FQNEAQ. CDR3 sequence reads: CASSLGGGAGEQYF. The full variable domain, completed using reference TRBV7-8 and TRBJ2-7, is GAGVSQSPRYKVAKRGQDVALRCDPISGHVSLFWYQQALGQGPEFLTYFQNEAQLDKSGLPSDRFFAERPEGSVSTLKIQRTQQEDSAVYLCASSLGGGAGEQYFGPGTRLTVT.

The rearrangement links TRBV29-1 to TRBJ2-7. The length of the CDR3 is 11 residues. CDR1 is SQVTM, CDR2 ANQGSEA, per germline. The chain's CDR3 is CSVELAYEQYF.

CDR3 in amino acids: CASSQDHRSTGYGYTF. The chain links TRBV4-2 to TRBJ1-2; the TRBD1 assignment by TCRdb is unverifiable without DNA. CDR3 length: 16 amino acids. Germline assignment: CDR1 LGHNA and CDR2 YNFKEQ.